Listed below are T cell receptor beta chains from one sample, sequenced in a study of technical replicates of blood from a handful of donors. Generated by immunoSEQ multiplex PCR, the TCRdb table keeps only in-frame clones and is missing some. Seen here are tens of thousands of clones, less than 95% observed once, and the top ten hold under 0.3%. Specimen: T cells isolated from PBMCs. Source of these receptors: a human donor in good health. Each CDR3 is given without its conserved first and last residue. D genes are given only for firm matches.

d_call: .; v_call: TRBV10-1; cdr3_aa: ASSGQLYEQY
d_call: .; v_call: TRBV7-8; cdr3_aa: ASSFGTSNNQPQH
d_call: TRBD2; v_call: TRBV7-6; cdr3_aa: ASSSYGGGRKTGELF
d_call: .; v_call: TRBV5-1; cdr3_aa: ASNPSGLSYEQY
d_call: TRBD2; v_call: TRBV2; cdr3_aa: ASSQTSGYNEQF
d_call: .; v_call: TRBV12-5; cdr3_aa: ASVADRGSNGYT
d_call: TRBD1; v_call: TRBV4-2; cdr3_aa: ASGNRGETQY
d_call: TRBD2; v_call: TRBV19; cdr3_aa: ASSTQAGGFQETQY
d_call: TRBD2; v_call: TRBV16; cdr3_aa: ASSPVGLALNEQF
d_call: TRBD1; v_call: TRBV7-9; cdr3_aa: ASSEPGQELY
d_call: .; v_call: TRBV7-9; cdr3_aa: ASSLAGSNYGYT
d_call: TRBD2; v_call: TRBV5-4; cdr3_aa: ASSLGGLAEETQY
d_call: .; v_call: TRBV6-4; cdr3_aa: ASSGSESTDTQY
d_call: TRBD2; v_call: TRBV6-5; cdr3_aa: ASSYAGGLSYEQY
d_call: .; v_call: TRBV27; cdr3_aa: ASGRGNTIY
d_call: .; v_call: TRBV2; cdr3_aa: ASYGLLNTGELF
d_call: .; v_call: TRBV28; cdr3_aa: ASSPPVYEQY
d_call: .; v_call: TRBV30; cdr3_aa: AWTAGGVWEKLF
d_call: .; v_call: TRBV6-5; cdr3_aa: ASIIDRRGTEAF
d_call: TRBD1; v_call: TRBV10-3; cdr3_aa: AIKKGQGPNQDSYEQY
d_call: TRBD2; v_call: TRBV7-8; cdr3_aa: ASSSGTSGGPSGTQY
d_call: .; v_call: TRBV6-5; cdr3_aa: ASSYSLSGNTIY